Listed below are T cell receptor beta chains from one sample, sequenced in a study of a mutant IDH1 vaccine in newly diagnosed glioma. These receptors' targets are unknown. The assay was immunoSEQ multiplex PCR, and TCRdb's table has in-frame clones only and misses some. The table shows 30,000 to 35,000 clones, with more than 55% occurring only once. The material was PBMCs, obtained from a glioma patient whose treatment included an IDH1 peptide vaccine. The receptors were sampled from a woman between 18 and 30 years old with glioma. CDR3s include the opening cysteine and the closing phenylalanine or tryptophan. D genes are given only for firm matches. Size is omitted from some rows. Given values are once, few, many or a class for expanded clones.

>TRBD1|TRBJ1-4|-|TRBV10-3
CAISNRGGDRSNEKLFF
TGTGCCATCAGCAACAGGGGGGGAGACCGGTCTAATGAAAAACTGTTTTTT
>-|TRBJ2-7|-|TRBV7-8
CASSPWTGTYEQYF
TGTGCCAGCAGCCCCTGGACGGGGACCTACGAGCAGTACTTC
>-|TRBJ1-3|-|TRBV5-1
CASSSSGAPGNTIYF
TGCGCCAGCAGCTCGTCAGGGGCGCCTGGAAACACCATATATTTT
>-|TRBJ2-5|-|TRBV10-3
CAISRVADQETQYF
TGTGCCATCTCACGGGTAGCGGATCAAGAGACCCAGTACTTC
>-|TRBJ1-4|-|TRBV2
CASRPRGVGEKLFF
TGTGCCAGCAGGCCCAGGGGAGTTGGCGAAAAACTGTTTTTT
>-|TRBJ2-1|-|TRBV30
CAWSVRRSILYNEQFF
TGTGCCTGGAGTGTACGCAGGAGTATTCTTTACAATGAGCAGTTCTTC
>TRBD2|TRBJ2-1|-|TRBV19
CASSWTSGGLRHHEQFF
TGTGCCAGTAGCTGGACTAGCGGGGGTCTGAGGCACCATGAGCAGTTCTTC
>-|TRBJ1-1|-|TRBV4-1
CASSQDRGSGTEAFF
TGCGCCAGCAGCCAAGATCGGGGGTCGGGGACTGAAGCTTTCTTT
>-|TRBJ2-7|-|TRBV4-1
CASSQEQGGEQYF
TGCGCCAGCAGCCAAGAACAAGGGGGCGAGCAGTACTTC
>-|TRBJ2-4|-|TRBV18
CASSPKQWDIQYF
TGTGCCAGCTCACCCAAACAGTGGGACATTCAGTACTTC
>-|TRBJ2-4|-|TRBV5-1
CASSLEGVRMDIQYF
TGCGCCAGCAGCTTGGAAGGGGTACGCATGGACATTCAGTACTTC
>-|TRBJ1-1|-|TRBV9
CASSVGTGTEAFF
TGTGCCAGCAGCGTAGGAACGGGAACTGAAGCTTTCTTT
>-|TRBJ2-1|-|TRBV7-9
CASSSSIFRALF
TGTGCCAGCAGCTCCTCAATCTTTAGGGCGCTCTTC
>-|TRBJ2-5|-|TRBV6-5
CASSYSVANRETQYF
TGTGCCAGCAGTTACTCGGTTGCGAATCGAGAGACCCAGTACTTC
>-|TRBJ2-7|-|TRBV29-1
CSVGTLSYEQYF
TGCAGCGTAGGAACCCTCTCCTACGAGCAGTACTTC
>-|TRBJ2-2|-|TRBV18
CASSPWGAGELFF
TGTGCCAGCTCACCGTGGGGGGCCGGGGAGCTGTTTTTT
>TRBD1|TRBJ2-1|-|TRBV4-1
CASSHSGTGIVPFF
TGCGCCAGCAGCCATTCCGGGACAGGGATCGTTCCGTTCTTC
>TRBD1|TRBJ2-2|-|TRBV12-5
CASGLVLDRVNTGELFF
TGTGCTAGTGGTTTGGTACTGGACAGGGTGAACACCGGGGAGCTGTTTTTT
>-|TRBJ2-7|few|TRBV27
CASSSDGMAYEQYF
TGTGCCAGCAGTTCCGATGGGATGGCCTACGAGCAGTACTTC
>-|TRBJ2-1|-|TRBV6-4
CASSESLGPVFEQFF
TGTGCCAGTAGTGAATCTCTTGGCCCCGTGTTTGAGCAGTTCTTC
>-|TRBJ2-7|-|TRBV5-8
CASTLPVGGLSYEQYF
TGTGCCAGCACCCTCCCGGTGGGAGGCCTAAGCTACGAGCAGTACTTC
>-|TRBJ2-7|-|TRBV18
CASSRDYEQYF
TGTGCCAGCTCACGAGACTACGAGCAGTACTTC
>TRBD1|TRBJ2-7|-|TRBV7-3
CASSSIRDRVPYEQYF
TGTGCCAGCAGCTCGATCCGGGACAGGGTACCCTACGAGCAGTACTTC
>TRBD2|TRBJ2-3|once|TRBV5-6
CASSPPVIVGGRADTQYF
TGTGCCAGCAGCCCCCCGGTGATCGTCGGGGGGAGGGCAGATACGCAGTATTTT
>-|TRBJ2-3|-|TRBV2
CASNQGASQATQYF
TGTGCCAGCAACCAGGGAGCCTCCCAGGCTACGCAGTATTTT
>TRBD1|TRBJ1-5|many|TRBV4-1
CASSQVTGGGNQPQHF
TGCGCCAGCAGCCAAGTGACAGGGGGTGGCAATCAGCCCCAGCATTTT
>TRBD1|TRBJ1-5|-|TRBV18
CASSPTTGNQPQHF
TGTGCCAGCTCACCAACGACAGGGAATCAGCCCCAGCATTTT
>-|TRBJ1-1|few|TRBV30
CAWRLAQTEAFF
TGTGCCTGGAGGCTGGCTCAGACTGAAGCTTTCTTT
>-|TRBJ1-2|-|TRBV5-6
CASSLGTYGYTF
TGTGCCAGTTCTTTAGGAACCTATGGCTACACCTTC